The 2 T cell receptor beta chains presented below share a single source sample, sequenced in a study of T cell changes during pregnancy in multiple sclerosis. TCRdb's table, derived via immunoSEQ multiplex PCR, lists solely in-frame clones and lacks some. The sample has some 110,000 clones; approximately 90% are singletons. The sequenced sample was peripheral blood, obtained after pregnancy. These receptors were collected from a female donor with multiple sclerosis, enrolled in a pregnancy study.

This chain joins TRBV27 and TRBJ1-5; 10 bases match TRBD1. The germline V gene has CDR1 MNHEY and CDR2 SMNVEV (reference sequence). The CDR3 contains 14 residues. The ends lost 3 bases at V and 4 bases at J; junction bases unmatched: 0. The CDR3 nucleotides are TGTGCCAGCAGTTTGGGACAGGGGAATCAGCCCCAGCATTTT. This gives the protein CASSLGQGNQPQHF.

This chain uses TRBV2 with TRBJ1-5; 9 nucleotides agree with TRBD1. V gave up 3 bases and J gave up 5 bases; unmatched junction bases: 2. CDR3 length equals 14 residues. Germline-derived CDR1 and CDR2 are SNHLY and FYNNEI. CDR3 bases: TGTGCCAGCAGTGACCGGACAGGGGATCAGCCCCAGCATTTT. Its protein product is CASSDRTGDQPQHF.